A selection of T cell receptor gamma chains follows, all from one sample in a study of gamma-delta T cells after stem cell transplantation. TCRdb redid the clone calls on the RT-PCR reads with CATT. This sample yields approximately 430 gamma-chain clones, of which about 2.1% are seen a single time; less than 45% belongs to the top ten. Source material: gamma-delta T cells. These receptors were taken from a human donor. It is not recorded whose cells these are; they may come from a transplant donor. CDR3s include the opening cysteine and the closing phenylalanine or tryptophan. Clone size is not always given. Where it is, it says once, few, many or a class for expanded clones.

V gene	J gene	clone size	CDR3 DNA	CDR3 protein
TRGV9	TRGJP	hyperexpanded	TGTGCCTTGTGGGACCCAGGGTTGGGCAAAAAAATCAAGGTATTT	CALWDPGLGKKIKVF
TRGV9	TRGJ1/TRGJ2	once	TGTGCCTTGTGGGAGCCACCTCCAACACTGAAGAAACTCTTT	CALWEPPPTLKKLF
TRGV2	TRGJ1/TRGJ2	NA	NA	CASTRNNLRLILRNLIEMTLGSITVPPGPLKLF
TRGV5	TRGJ1/TRGJ2	hyperexpanded	TGTGCCACCTCGGCGGTCAAAGGTGTCAAGAAACTCTTT	CATSAVKGVKKLF
TRGV9	TRGJP	large	TGTGCCTTGTGGGAGCGAGAGTTGGGCAAAAAAATCAAGGTATTT	CALWERELGKKIKVF
TRGV9	TRGJ1/TRGJ2	large	TGTGCCTTGTGGGGGGTGCGAAAGAATTATTATAAGAAACTCTTT	CALWGVRKNYYKKLF
TRGV2	TRGJ1/TRGJ2	NA	TGTGCCACCTGGGACGGACTTGAAGATAATAAGAAACTCTTT	CATWDGLEDNKKLF
TRGV9	TRGJP	large	TGTGCCTTGTGGGAGACCCCAAACCAAGAGTTGGGCAAAAAAATCAAGGTATTT	CALWETPNQELGKKIKVF
TRGV9	TRGJ1/TRGJ2	once	TGTGCCTTGTGGGAGGCCCTTAAGCTGGGCTATTATAAGAAACTCTTT	CALWEALKLGYYKKLF
TRGV9	TRGJP	hyperexpanded	TGTGCCTTGTGGGAGGAACAAGAGTTGGGCAAAAAAATCAAGGTATTT	CALWEEQELGKKIKVF
TRGV9	TRGJP	large	TGTGCCTTGTGGGAGGGAGAGTTGGGCAAAAAAATCAAGGTATTT	CALWEGELGKKIKVF
TRGV9	TRGJP	large	TGTGCCTTGTGGGAGGAACAAGAGTTAGGCAAAAAAATCAAGGTATTT	CALWEEQELGKKIKVF
TRGV9	TRGJP	hyperexpanded	TGTGCCTTGTGGGAGGTGCGGTGGCAGGGGAAAGAGTTGGGCAAAAAAATCAAGGTATTT	CALWEVRWQGKELGKKIKVF
TRGV9	TRGJP	hyperexpanded	TGTGCCTTGTGGGAGGTGCGTGAGTTGGGCAAAAAAATCAAGGTATTT	CALWEVRELGKKIKVF
TRGV9	TRGJP1	hyperexpanded	TGTGCCTTGTGGGAGGCTCGGTTCAAGATATTT	CALWEARFKIF
TRGV9	TRGJP	large	TGTGCCTTGTGGGAGATTCCGCAAGAGTTGGGCAAAAAAATCAAGGTATTT	CALWEIPQELGKKIKVF
TRGV2	TRGJ1/TRGJ2	hyperexpanded	TGTGCCACCTGGGACGGGAACTATTATAAGAAACTCTTT	CATWDGNYYKKLF
TRGV9	TRGJP	large	TGTGCCTTGTGGGAGGTTCCAGAGTTGGGCAAAAAAATCAAGGTATTT	CALWEVPELGKKIKVF
TRGV3	TRGJ1/TRGJ2	NA	TGTGCCACCTGGGACACAACGCATTATTATAAGAAACTCTTT	CATWDTTHYYKKLF
TRGV9	TRGJ1/TRGJ2	hyperexpanded	TGTGCCTTGTGGGAGGTGCGGAAGAGGAAACTCTTT	CALWEVRKRKLF
TRGV9	TRGJP	large	TGTGCCTTGTGGGAGTTGGCCGCGCAAGAGTTGGGCAAAAAAATCAAGGTATTT	CALWELAAQELGKKIKVF